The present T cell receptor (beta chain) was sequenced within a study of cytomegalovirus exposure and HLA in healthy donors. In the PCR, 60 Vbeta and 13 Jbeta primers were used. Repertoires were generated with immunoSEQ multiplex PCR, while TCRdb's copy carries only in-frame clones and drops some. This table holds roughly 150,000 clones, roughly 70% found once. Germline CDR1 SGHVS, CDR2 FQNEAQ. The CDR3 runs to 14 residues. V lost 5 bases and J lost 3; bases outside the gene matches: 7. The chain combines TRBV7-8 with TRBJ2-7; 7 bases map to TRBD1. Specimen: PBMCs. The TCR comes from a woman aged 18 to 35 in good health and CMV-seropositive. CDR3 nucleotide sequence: TGTGCCAGCAGCATTTACCGGGACAGCTACGAGCAGTACTTC. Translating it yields CASSIYRDSYEQYF.